The 32 T cell receptor beta chains below were found in one sample sequenced in a study of T cell repertoires in cytomegalovirus infection. Each CDR3 protein gets one entry after TCRdb re-called the reads with MiXCR. The sample lists some 700,000 distinct CDR3 sequences, less than 40% occurring once. The source material was PBMCs. Source of these receptors: a human donor in good health (CMV status not recorded). Some clones in this sample may be carry-over from other donors' samples.

This clonotype was counted ten times or more. The V gene is TRBV7-9, the J gene TRBJ2-2, with TRBD2 matching 10 bases. This CDR3 comprises 17 residues. J was trimmed by 4 bases and V by 5 bases; bases with no gene match: 10. Germline V CDR1 and CDR2: SEHNR, FQNEAQ (reference sequence). The CDR3 loop is CASSNPFQRGGTGELFF. For the CDR3, the DNA is TGTGCCAGCAGCAATCCGTTTCAGCGGGGGGGCACCGGGGAGCTGTTTTTT.

To note about this clonotype: This CDR3 fails to terminate in the conserved phenylalanine or tryptophan, so it likely reflects a read error. This chain links TRBV29-1 with TRBJ2-7, with unresolved D. V was pared by 3 bases and J by 2 bases, with 14 bases between. This CDR3 comprises 14 residues. CDR1 and CDR2 (germline): SQVTM, ANQGSEA. CDR3 protein: CSVDCRQDTYEQYL. The CDR3 nucleotides read TGCAGCGTTGACTGCCGCCAAGATACCTACGAGCAGTACTTA.

The rearrangement uses TRBV5-6 and TRBJ1-6, with D unclear. Between the trimmed V and J ends, which lost 4 bases and 11 bases, there was a span of 13 bases. The CDR3 extends over 13 amino acids. Germline V CDR1 and CDR2: SGHDT, YYEEEE. This chain's CDR3 is CASSPLQGAPLHF. The CDR3 nucleotides are TGTGCCAGCAGCCCGTTACAAGGAGCACCCCTCCACTTT. The complete variable domain, with remaining parts taken from reference TRBV5-6 and TRBJ1-6, reads DAGVTQSPTHLIKTRGQQVTLRCSPKSGHDTVSWYQQALGQGPQFIFQYYEEEERQRGNFPDRFSGHQFPNYSSELNVNALLLGDSALYLCASSPLQGAPLHFGNGTRLTVT.

The genes are TRBV27 and TRBJ2-2; TRBD2 matches at 7 bases. V dropped 6 bases and J dropped 1; count of bases not matched to a gene: 2. Germline-derived CDR1 and CDR2 are MNHEY and SMNVEV (reference sequence). The CDR3 contains 14 residues. The CDR3 DNA reads TGTGCCAGCAGCCAGCGGGGGAACACCGGGGAGCTGTTTTTT. Protein sequence: CASSQRGNTGELFF.

The chain has TRBV6-8 and TRBJ1-6, with TRBD1 as a possible D gene (5 bases). Trimming pared 0 bases from V and 7 bases from J, leaving 25 bases between. CDR3 length equals 20 residues. CDR1 is MNHGY and CDR2 is SAAAGT in the germline V gene. CDR3 region: CASSYSGWGGQGGRNSPLHF. The CDR3 nucleotides read TGTGCCAGCAGTTACTCGGGTTGGGGCGGGCAGGGCGGTCGGAATTCACCCCTCCACTTT.

The chain combines TRBV6-5 with TRBJ2-2, with 12 bases lining up with TRBD2. V shed 2 bases, J shed 7 bases, and the junction held 5 bases outside the gene matches. CDR1 is MNHEY, CDR2 SVGAGI, per germline. CDR3 length: 16 residues. In DNA, the CDR3 is TGTGCCAGCAGTTACGTGTCTAGCGGGAGGGTCGGGGAGCTGTTTTTT. As protein: CASSYVSSGRVGELFF.

Regarding this clonotype: One end of the junction fails to match germline, which may point to a read error. The J gene is TRBJ2-3, the V gene TRBV7-7, with 9 bases lining up with TRBD2. The germline V gene encodes CDR1 SSHAT and CDR2 FNYEAQ (reference sequence). The CDR3 is 20 residues long. This CDR3 reads CASSLRVYAGGPLGTDTQYF. The CDR3 bases are TGTGCTAGCAGCTTAAGAGTTTACGCGGGGGGGCCCCTAGGCACAGATACGCAGTATTTT.

V usage is TRBV20-1 and J usage is TRBJ1-6; 7 bases agree with TRBD1. Germline V CDR1 and CDR2: DFQATT, SNEGSKA (reference sequence). The CDR3 spans 14 residues. The V gene end was trimmed by 5 bases and the J gene end by 7 bases; junction bases not matched to a gene: 8. The chain's CDR3 is CSAQLQGLNSPLHF. The CDR3 bases are TGCAGTGCTCAATTACAGGGGTTAAATTCACCCCTCCACTTT.

As concerns this clonotype: This clone may be a read error of a much larger clone one base away. The gene calls are TRBV7-2 and TRBJ2-7, with TRBD1 matching over 7 bases. Germline loops: CDR1 SGHTA, CDR2 FQGNSA. This CDR3 contains 17 residues. CDR3 DNA sequence: TGTGCCAGCAGCAAATCCACTCATTATGACAGGGCCTACGAGAAGTACTTC. It specifies CASSKSTHYDRAYEKYF.

The chain has TRBV15 and TRBJ1-3, with D maybe TRBD1 (6 bases). CDR1 is LNHNV and CDR2 is YYDKDF in the germline V gene (reference sequence). V was shortened by 5 bases and J by 3 bases, with 20 bases between the two germline ends. The CDR3 has 17 amino acids. The CDR3 nucleotides are TGTGCCACCAGCGAGCGGGGGGCGCAGTGGATTGGAAACACCATATATTTT. Protein sequence: CATSERGAQWIGNTIYF.

This sequence joins TRBV7-6 and TRBJ2-7, with D possibly matching TRBD1 (6 bases). Germline CDR1 reads SGHVS; CDR2 reads FNYEAQ. The CDR3 has 16 residues. Trimming removed 5 bases at V and 0 bases at J, with 17 bases between. The CDR3 DNA sequence: TGTGCCAGCAGCCTCGGGACACTATTAAGCTCCTACGAGCAGTACTTC. Translating it yields CASSLGTLLSSYEQYF.

This clonotype was found a few times. V and J are TRBV7-2 and TRBJ2-4; 8 nucleotides line up with TRBD1. The CDR3 is 16 amino acids. CDR1 is SGHTA and CDR2 is FQGNSA in the germline V gene. Trimming cost V 5 bases and J 6 bases; bases outside gene matches: 12. The CDR3 region is CASSLRTGIGLNIQYF. The CDR3 DNA is TGTGCCAGCAGCCTCCGGACAGGGATAGGGCTAAACATTCAGTACTTC.

This clonotype has just a few counts. V is TRBV12-3 or TRBV12-4 and J is TRBJ1-3; D not certain. The CDR3 runs to 17 residues. Trimming removed 3 bases at V and 0 bases at J, with 15 bases between. The CDR3 loop reads CASSLYRPVISGNTIYF. The CDR3 DNA reads as TGTGCCAGCAGTTTGTATCGGCCCGTAATCTCTGGAAACACCATATATTTT.

The chain couples TRBV10-3 to TRBJ1-5, with TRBD1 identical over 8 bases. The trim removed 10 bases at V and 7 bases at J, leaving 9 bases unmatched. The germline CDR1 and CDR2 sequences are ENHRY and SYGVKD. The CDR3 loop spans 13 amino acids. The CDR3 region is CATQKDRGQPQHF. The CDR3 DNA reads TGTGCCACTCAGAAAGACAGGGGACAGCCCCAGCATTTT.

The chain has TRBV6-5 and TRBJ2-3, with 7 bases fitting TRBD2. Germline values: CDR1 MNHEY, CDR2 SVGAGI. This CDR3 has 17 amino acids. The trim removed 6 bases at V and 0 bases at J, leaving 12 bases unmatched. The DNA for the CDR3 is TGTGCCAGCAGCAATTCTGTGGGGGGGTATAGCACAGATACGCAGTATTTT. It codes for CASSNSVGGYSTDTQYF.

The chain couples TRBV20-1 to TRBJ1-2; maybe TRBD1 (6 bases). CDR1 and CDR2 from the germline V gene are DFQATT and SNEGSKA (reference sequence). With 1 base removed from V and 8 bases from J, the gap between germline ends came to 11 bases. The length of the CDR3 is 12 residues. CDR3 nucleotide sequence: TGCAGTGCTAGAGCACAGGGCGGCGGCTACACCTTC. Translated, it gives CSARAQGGGYTF.

This clonotype came up a few times. The J gene is TRBJ2-3, the V gene TRBV2; TRBD2 agrees at 11 bases. CDR3 length: 15 residues. Germline values: CDR1 SNHLY, CDR2 FYNNEI. The trim removed 5 bases at V and 6 bases at J, leaving 7 bases unmatched. For the CDR3, the DNA is TGTGCCAGCAGTCAGCTAGCGGGAGGTCGGGATACGCAGTATTTT. The encoded protein is CASSQLAGGRDTQYF. The complete variable domain, with remaining parts taken from reference TRBV2 and TRBJ2-3, reads EPEVTQTPSHQVTQMGQEVILRCVPISNHLYFYWYRQILGQKVEFLVSFYNNEISEKSEIFDDQFSVERPDGSNFTLKIRSTKLEDSAMYFCASSQLAGGRDTQYFGPGTRLTVL.

The rearrangement links TRBV7-8 to TRBJ1-5, with D perhaps TRBD1 (6 bases). CDR1 SGHVS and CDR2 FQNEAQ come from the germline V gene. V dropped 8 bases and J dropped 4 bases, with 24 bases sitting between them. The CDR3 is made up of 17 amino acids. CDR3 nucleotides: TGTGCCAGCGGAGAGGGGGGGGGCACCATCTCTAATCAGCCCCAGCATTTT. It translates to CASGEGGGTISNQPQHF.

The chain uses TRBV11-3 and TRBJ1-2; tentatively, D is TRBD1 (6 bases). V lost 5 bases and J 2 bases, leaving 9 bases between the germline ends. The CDR3 consists of 13 residues. The germline V gene encodes CDR1 SGHNT and CDR2 YENEEA. CDR3 sequence: CASSAGTNYGYTF. The CDR3 region has the DNA TGTGCCAGCAGCGCCGGGACAAACTATGGCTACACCTTC.

As regards this clonotype: The conserved closing phenylalanine or tryptophan is absent in this CDR3, likely reflecting a read error. The chain is built from TRBV7-9 and TRBJ2-5; 8 bases match TRBD2. V was pared by 5 bases and J by 6 bases, with 11 bases of the junction left unmatched. The CDR3 has 15 amino acids. The germline V gene encodes CDR1 SEHNR and CDR2 FQNEAQ (reference sequence). The CDR3 region has the DNA TGTGCCAGCAGCCTTAGCGGGATGAGTACGCAGACCCAGTACGTA. Amino acid sequence: CASSLSGMSTQTQYV.

In its sample, this clonotype was seen many times. The rearrangement links TRBV7-9 to TRBJ1-2; a possible D gene is TRBD1 (5 bases). The CDR3 extends over 13 amino acids. Trimming took off 5 bases at V and 3 bases at J, with 10 bases between the two ends. CDR1 and CDR2 (germline): SEHNR, FQNEAQ (reference sequence). The CDR3 nucleotides are TGTGCCAGCAGCGCCGTAGGGGACTATGGCTACACCTTC. Its protein product is CASSAVGDYGYTF.

The J gene is TRBJ2-7, the V gene TRBV6-2 or TRBV6-3; 11 nucleotides agree with TRBD2. CDR1 is MNHEY and CDR2 is SVGEGT in the germline V gene. This CDR3 comprises 16 residues. Trimming at V came to 0 bases and at J to 4 bases, leaving 5 bases not matched to a gene. The chain's CDR3 is CASSYSGLAGGYEQYF. In DNA form, the CDR3 reads TGTGCCAGCAGTTACTCGGGGCTAGCGGGGGGTTACGAGCAGTACTTC.

This clonotype was found many times. The chain has TRBV12-5 and TRBJ1-1, with D tentatively TRBD1 (6 bases). In germline, CDR1 is LGHNT, CDR2 FRNRAP. V lost 0 bases and J lost 5, with 19 bases in between. This CDR3 contains 17 residues. The CDR3 bases are TGTGCTAGTGGTTTGGTACTAATGGGGGCGGAGGGGACTGAAGCTTTCTTT. It specifies CASGLVLMGAEGTEAFF.

This sequence joins TRBV19 and TRBJ1-6, with no clear D. CDR1 LNHDA and CDR2 SQIVND come from the germline V gene (reference sequence). There are 15 residues in the CDR3. Trimming cost V 0 bases and J 10 bases, with 13 bases left between them. The CDR3 region has the DNA TGTGCCAGTAGTATAGACGGCGGCGTCGGGTCACCCCTCCACTTT. Translated: CASSIDGGVGSPLHF. The variable domain in full, completed from reference TRBV19 and TRBJ1-6, reads DGGITQSPKYLFRKEGQNVTLSCEQNLNHDAMYWYRQDPGQGLRLIYYSQIVNDFQKGDIAEGYSVSREKKESFPLTVTSAQKNPTAFYLCASSIDGGVGSPLHFGNGTRLTVT.

The chain employs TRBV4-2 and TRBJ2-1; D unclear. This CDR3 is built from 17 residues. V lost 5 bases and J 5 bases, leaving 22 bases between the germline ends. CDR1 is LGHNA, CDR2 YNFKEQ, per germline. CDR3 in DNA: TGTGCCAGCAGCGTTCTATGGTACCGCCTGGCGAACAATGAGCAGTTCTTC. Protein: CASSVLWYRLANNEQFF.

This clonotype turned up a few times. This chain joins TRBV11-1 and TRBJ2-3, with 7 bases fitting TRBD2. Trimming took 1 base from V and 7 from J; bases not matched to a gene: 8. CDR1 and CDR2 (germline): SGHAT, FQDESV (reference sequence). CDR3 size: 15 residues. CDR3 region: CASSLEAGRVNTQYF. DNA of the CDR3: TGTGCCAGCAGCTTAGAAGCGGGAAGAGTGAATACGCAGTATTTT.

Only a few counts were recorded for this clonotype. The chain employs TRBV28 and TRBJ2-1, with 11 positions matching TRBD1. Trimming removed 6 bases from V and 1 base from J; junction bases left unmatched: 11. This CDR3 comprises 18 residues. Germline values: CDR1 MDHEN, CDR2 SYDVKM. CDR3 nucleotides: TGTGCCAGCAGGGACCCTCGAGGACAGGGGGCATCCTACAATGAGCAGTTCTTC. Translating it yields CASRDPRGQGASYNEQFF.

This clonotype appeared a few times. J is TRBJ1-1 and V is TRBV6-6, with a tentative D call TRBD1 (5 bases). V dropped 6 bases and J dropped 2 bases, with 16 bases sitting between them. The CDR3 is 15 amino acids. Germline V gene lookup returns CDR1 MNHNY and CDR2 SVGAGI (reference sequence). The CDR3 here is CASSPSRGENTEAFF. Written as DNA, the CDR3 is TGTGCCAGCAGCCCGTCACGAGGGGAAAACACTGAAGCTTTCTTT.

This clonotype was recorded a few times. The chain recombines TRBV20-1 with TRBJ1-5, with TRBD1 as a possible D gene (5 bases). The V gene lost 0 bases and the J gene lost 2 bases, with 20 bases spanning the gap. CDR3 length: 18 amino acids. CDR1 DFQATT and CDR2 SNEGSKA come from the germline V gene (reference sequence). CDR3 DNA: TGCAGTGCTAGAGATTTAAGCGGGGCGGGATTCGGCAATCAGCCCCAGCATTTT. Protein sequence: CSARDLSGAGFGNQPQHF.

This clonotype was seen a handful of times. V and J are TRBV20-1 and TRBJ1-6; D is perhaps TRBD1 (6 bases). CDR3 size: 15 residues. CDR1 and CDR2 from the germline V gene are DFQATT and SNEGSKA (reference sequence). With 4 bases removed from V and 0 bases from J, the gap between germline ends came to 10 bases. CDR3 nucleotides: TGCAGTGCTACTGGACAGAGCTCCTATAATTCACCCCTCCACTTT. It is translated as CSATGQSSYNSPLHF.

The DNA for the CDR3 is TGCAGTGCTAGAGAATGGACAGGGGGCTCCCACAACACTGAAGCTTTCTTT. Amino acids: CSAREWTGGSHNTEAFF. The chain carries TRBV20-1 and TRBJ1-1, with 11 positions matching TRBD1. J was trimmed by 2 bases and V by 0 bases; bases with no gene match: 8. Germline V gives CDR1 DFQATT, CDR2 SNEGSKA (reference sequence). The CDR3 has 17 amino acids.

The genes are TRBV29-1 and TRBJ1-5, with 9 bases fitting TRBD1. This CDR3 region has 16 residues. With V trimmed by 3 bases and J by 0 bases, 6 bases remained unmatched. Per the germline V gene, CDR1 is SQVTM and CDR2 is ANQGSEA. The CDR3 DNA is TGCAGCGTTGACTACAGGGGGCGACTTAGCAATCAGCCCCAGCATTTT. Its translation: CSVDYRGRLSNQPQHF.